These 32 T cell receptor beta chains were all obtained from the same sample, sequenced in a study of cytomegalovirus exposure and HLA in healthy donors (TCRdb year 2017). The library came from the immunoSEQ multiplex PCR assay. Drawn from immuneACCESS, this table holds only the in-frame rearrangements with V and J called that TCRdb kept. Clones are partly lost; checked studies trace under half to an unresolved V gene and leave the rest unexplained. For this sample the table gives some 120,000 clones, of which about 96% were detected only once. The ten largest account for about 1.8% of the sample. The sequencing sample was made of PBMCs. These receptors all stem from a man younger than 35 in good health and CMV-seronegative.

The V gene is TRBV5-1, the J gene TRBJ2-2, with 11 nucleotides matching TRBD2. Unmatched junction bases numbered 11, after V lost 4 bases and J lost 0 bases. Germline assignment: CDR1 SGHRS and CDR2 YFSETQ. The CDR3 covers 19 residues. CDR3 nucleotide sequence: TGCGCCAGCAGCCCTTTGGGGACTAGCGGAGCTTCGAACACCGGGGAGCTGTTTTTT. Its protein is CASSPLGTSGASNTGELFF.

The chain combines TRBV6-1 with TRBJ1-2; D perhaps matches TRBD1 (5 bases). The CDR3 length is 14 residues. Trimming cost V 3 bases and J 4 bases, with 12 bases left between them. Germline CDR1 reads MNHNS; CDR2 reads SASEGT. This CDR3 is CASSDPHGGYGYTF. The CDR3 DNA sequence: TGTGCCAGCAGTGATCCCCACGGGGGCTATGGCTACACCTTC.

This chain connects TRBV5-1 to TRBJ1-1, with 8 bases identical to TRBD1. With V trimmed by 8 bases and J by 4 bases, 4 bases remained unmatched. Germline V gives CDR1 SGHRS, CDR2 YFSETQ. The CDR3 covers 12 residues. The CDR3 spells CASTTGGTEAFF. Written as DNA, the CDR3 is TGCGCCAGTACCACAGGGGGCACTGAAGCTTTCTTT.

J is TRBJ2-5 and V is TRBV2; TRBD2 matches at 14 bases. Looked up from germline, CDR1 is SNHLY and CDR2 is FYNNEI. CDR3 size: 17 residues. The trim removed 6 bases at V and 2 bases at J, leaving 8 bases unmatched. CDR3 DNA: TGTGCCAGCAGGGGGACTAGCGGGGGAAACTCACAAGAGACCCAGTACTTC. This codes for CASRGTSGGNSQETQYF.

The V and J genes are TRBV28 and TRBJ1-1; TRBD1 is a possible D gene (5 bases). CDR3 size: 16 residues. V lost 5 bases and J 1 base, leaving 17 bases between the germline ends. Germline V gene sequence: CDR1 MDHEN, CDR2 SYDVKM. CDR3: CASSVRGYQPNTEAFF. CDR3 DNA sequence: TGTGCCAGCAGTGTTAGGGGCTATCAACCGAACACTGAAGCTTTCTTT.

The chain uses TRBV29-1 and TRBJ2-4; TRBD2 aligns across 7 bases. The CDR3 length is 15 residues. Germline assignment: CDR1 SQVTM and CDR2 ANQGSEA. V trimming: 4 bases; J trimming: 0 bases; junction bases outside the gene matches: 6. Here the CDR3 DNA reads TGCAGCGTTGTTCGGGCGGGGGTAGCCAAAAACATTCAGTACTTC. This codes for CSVVRAGVAKNIQYF.

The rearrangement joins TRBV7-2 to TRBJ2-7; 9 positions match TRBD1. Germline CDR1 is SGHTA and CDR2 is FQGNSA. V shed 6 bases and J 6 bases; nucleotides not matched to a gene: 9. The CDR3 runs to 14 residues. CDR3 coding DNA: TGTGCCAGCAGTCCCGGGACAGGGTACGGCGAGCAGTACTTC. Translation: CASSPGTGYGEQYF.

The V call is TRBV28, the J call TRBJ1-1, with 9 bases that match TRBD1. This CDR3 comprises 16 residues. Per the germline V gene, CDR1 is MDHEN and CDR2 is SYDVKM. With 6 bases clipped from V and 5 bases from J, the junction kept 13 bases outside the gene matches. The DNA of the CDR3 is TGTGCCAGCAGATCCGACAGGGGGGTCCATATGACTGAAGCTTTCTTT. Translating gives CASRSDRGVHMTEAFF. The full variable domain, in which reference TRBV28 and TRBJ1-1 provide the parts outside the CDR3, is DVKVTQSSRYLVKRTGEKVFLECVQDMDHENMFWYRQDPGLGLRLIYFSYDVKMKEKGDIPEGYSVSREKKERFSLILESASTNQTSMYLCASRSDRGVHMTEAFFGQGTRLTVV.

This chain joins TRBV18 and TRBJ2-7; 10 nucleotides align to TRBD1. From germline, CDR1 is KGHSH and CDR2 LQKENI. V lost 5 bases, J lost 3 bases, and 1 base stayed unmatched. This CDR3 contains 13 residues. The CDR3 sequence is CASSGQGVYEQYF. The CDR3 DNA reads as TGTGCCAGCTCAGGACAGGGGGTCTACGAGCAGTACTTC.

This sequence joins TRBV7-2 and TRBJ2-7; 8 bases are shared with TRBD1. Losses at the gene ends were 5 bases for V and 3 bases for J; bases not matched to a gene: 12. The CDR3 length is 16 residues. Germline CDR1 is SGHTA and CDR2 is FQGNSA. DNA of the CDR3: TGTGCCAGCAGCCGACACAGGGGGGACGAGGGCTACGAGCAGTACTTC. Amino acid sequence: CASSRHRGDEGYEQYF.

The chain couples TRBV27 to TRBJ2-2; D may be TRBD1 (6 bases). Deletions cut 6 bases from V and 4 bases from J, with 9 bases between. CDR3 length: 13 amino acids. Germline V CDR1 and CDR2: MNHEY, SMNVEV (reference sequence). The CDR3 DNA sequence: TGTGCCAGCAGCGTGACAGGCACCGGGGAGCTGTTTTTT. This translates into CASSVTGTGELFF.

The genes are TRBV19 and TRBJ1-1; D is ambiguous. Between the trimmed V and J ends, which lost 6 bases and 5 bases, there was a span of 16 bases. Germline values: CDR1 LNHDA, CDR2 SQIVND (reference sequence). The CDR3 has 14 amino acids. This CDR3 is CASSQLPAGTEAFF. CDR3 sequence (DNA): TGTGCCAGTAGCCAACTCCCAGCGGGGACTGAAGCTTTCTTT.

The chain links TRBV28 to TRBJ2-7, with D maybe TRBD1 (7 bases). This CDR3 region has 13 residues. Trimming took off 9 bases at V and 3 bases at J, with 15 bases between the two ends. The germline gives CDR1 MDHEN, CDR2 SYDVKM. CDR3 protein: CASWVRGDYEQYF. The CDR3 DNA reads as TGTGCCAGTTGGGTCAGGGGGGACTACGAGCAGTACTTC.

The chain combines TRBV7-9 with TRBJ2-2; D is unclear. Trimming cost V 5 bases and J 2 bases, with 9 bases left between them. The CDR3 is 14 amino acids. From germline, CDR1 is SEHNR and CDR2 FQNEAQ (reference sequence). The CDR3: CASSHTPNTGELFF. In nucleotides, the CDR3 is TGTGCCAGCAGCCACACACCAAACACCGGGGAGCTGTTTTTT.

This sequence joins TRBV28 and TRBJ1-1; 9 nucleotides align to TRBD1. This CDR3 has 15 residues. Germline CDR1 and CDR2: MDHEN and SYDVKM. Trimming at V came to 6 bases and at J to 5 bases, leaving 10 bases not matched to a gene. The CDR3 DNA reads TGTGCCAGCAGACTACAGGGGGCTGGAGGGACTGAAGCTTTCTTT. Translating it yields CASRLQGAGGTEAFF.

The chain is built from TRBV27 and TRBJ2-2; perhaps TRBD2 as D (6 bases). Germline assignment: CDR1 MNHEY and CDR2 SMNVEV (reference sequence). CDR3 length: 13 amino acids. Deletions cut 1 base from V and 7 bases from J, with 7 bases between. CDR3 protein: CASSLLADGELFF. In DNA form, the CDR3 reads TGTGCCAGCAGTTTATTAGCGGACGGGGAGCTGTTTTTT.

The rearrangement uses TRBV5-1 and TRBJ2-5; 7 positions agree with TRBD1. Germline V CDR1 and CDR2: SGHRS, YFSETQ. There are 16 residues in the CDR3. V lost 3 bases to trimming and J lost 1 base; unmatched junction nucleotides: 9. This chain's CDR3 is CASSYWATGRQETQYF. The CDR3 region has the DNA TGCGCCAGCAGCTATTGGGCGACAGGGCGCCAAGAGACCCAGTACTTC.

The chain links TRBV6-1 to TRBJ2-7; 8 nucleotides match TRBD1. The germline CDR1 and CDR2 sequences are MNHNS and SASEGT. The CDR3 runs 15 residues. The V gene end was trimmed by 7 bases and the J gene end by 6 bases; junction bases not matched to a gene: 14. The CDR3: CASTPSADRVGEQYF. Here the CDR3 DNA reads TGTGCCAGCACCCCCTCAGCGGACAGGGTCGGCGAGCAGTACTTC.

The CDR3: CSARGDATGELFF. CDR3 DNA sequence: TGCAGCGCCAGGGGGGATGCTACCGGGGAGCTGTTTTTT. This chain links TRBV29-1 with TRBJ2-2, with a tentative D call TRBD1 (7 bases). There are 13 residues in the CDR3. V gave up 7 bases and J gave up 5 bases, with 14 bases separating them. Germline loops: CDR1 SQVTM, CDR2 ANQGSEA.

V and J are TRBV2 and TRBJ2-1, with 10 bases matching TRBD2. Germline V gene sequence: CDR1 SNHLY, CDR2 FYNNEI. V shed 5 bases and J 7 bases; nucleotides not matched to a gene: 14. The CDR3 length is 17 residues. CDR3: CASSPSLAGVTGNEQFF. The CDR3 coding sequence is TGTGCCAGCAGTCCTTCCCTAGCGGGAGTGACAGGGAATGAGCAGTTCTTC.

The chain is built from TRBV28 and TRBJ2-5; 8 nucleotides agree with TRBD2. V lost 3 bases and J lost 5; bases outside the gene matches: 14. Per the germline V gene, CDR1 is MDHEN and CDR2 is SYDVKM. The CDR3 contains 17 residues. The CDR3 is CASSLRGTAGVRETQYF. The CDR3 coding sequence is TGTGCCAGCAGTTTGAGGGGAACAGCGGGAGTGAGGGAGACCCAGTACTTC. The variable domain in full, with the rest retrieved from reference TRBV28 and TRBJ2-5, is DVKVTQSSRYLVKRTGEKVFLECVQDMDHENMFWYRQDPGLGLRLIYFSYDVKMKEKGDIPEGYSVSREKKERFSLILESASTNQTSMYLCASSLRGTAGVRETQYFGPGTRLLVL.

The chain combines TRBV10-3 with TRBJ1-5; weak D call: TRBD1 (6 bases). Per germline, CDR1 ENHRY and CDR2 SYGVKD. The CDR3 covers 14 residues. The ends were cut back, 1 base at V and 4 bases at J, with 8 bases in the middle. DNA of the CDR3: TGTGCCATCAGTGAGTTTACAGGGAATCAGCCCCAGCATTTT. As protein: CAISEFTGNQPQHF.

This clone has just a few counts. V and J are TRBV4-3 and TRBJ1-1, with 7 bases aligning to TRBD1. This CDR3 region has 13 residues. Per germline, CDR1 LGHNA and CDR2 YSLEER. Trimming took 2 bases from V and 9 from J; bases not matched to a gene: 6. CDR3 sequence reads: CASSQTRQGQAFF. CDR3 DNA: TGCGCCAGCAGCCAAACTAGACAGGGCCAAGCTTTCTTT.

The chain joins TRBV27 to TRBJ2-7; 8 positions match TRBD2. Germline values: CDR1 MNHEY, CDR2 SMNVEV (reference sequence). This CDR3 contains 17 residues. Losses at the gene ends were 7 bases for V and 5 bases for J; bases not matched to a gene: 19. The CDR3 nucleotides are TGTGCCAGCAAGACCATTCGGGTGAGCGGGAGCAGGAACGAGCAGTACTTC. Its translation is CASKTIRVSGSRNEQYF.

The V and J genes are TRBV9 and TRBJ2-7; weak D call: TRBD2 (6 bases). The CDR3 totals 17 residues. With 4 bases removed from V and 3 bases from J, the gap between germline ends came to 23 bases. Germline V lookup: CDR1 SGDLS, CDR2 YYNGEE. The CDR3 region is CASSPRTSTGAVYEQYF. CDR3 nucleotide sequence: TGTGCCAGCAGCCCCCGGACCTCTACGGGAGCGGTCTACGAGCAGTACTTC.

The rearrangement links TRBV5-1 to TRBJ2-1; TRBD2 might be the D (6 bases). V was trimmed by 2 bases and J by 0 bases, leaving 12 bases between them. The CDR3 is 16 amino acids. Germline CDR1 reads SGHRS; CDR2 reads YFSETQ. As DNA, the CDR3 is TGCGCCAGCAGCTTAGGGCCCGGGAGCTCCTACAATGAGCAGTTCTTC. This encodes CASSLGPGSSYNEQFF. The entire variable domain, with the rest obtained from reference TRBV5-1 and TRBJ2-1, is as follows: KAGVTQTPRYLIKTRGQQVTLSCSPISGHRSVSWYQQTPGQGLQFLFEYFSETQRNKGNFPGRFSGRQFSNSRSEMNVSTLELGDSALYLCASSLGPGSSYNEQFFGPGTRLTVL.

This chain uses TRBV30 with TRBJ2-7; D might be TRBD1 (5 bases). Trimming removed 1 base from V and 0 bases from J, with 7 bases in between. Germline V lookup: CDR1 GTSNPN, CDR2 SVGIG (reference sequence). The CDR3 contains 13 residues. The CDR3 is CAWSGRGSYEQYF. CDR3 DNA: TGTGCCTGGAGTGGAAGGGGCTCCTACGAGCAGTACTTC.

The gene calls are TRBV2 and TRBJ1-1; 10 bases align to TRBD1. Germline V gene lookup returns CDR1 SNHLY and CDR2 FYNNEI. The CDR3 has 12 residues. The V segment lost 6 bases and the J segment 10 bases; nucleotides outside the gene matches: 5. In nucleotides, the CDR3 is TGTGCCAGCAGGGGACAGGGGATACGAGCTTTCTTT. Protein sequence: CASRGQGIRAFF.

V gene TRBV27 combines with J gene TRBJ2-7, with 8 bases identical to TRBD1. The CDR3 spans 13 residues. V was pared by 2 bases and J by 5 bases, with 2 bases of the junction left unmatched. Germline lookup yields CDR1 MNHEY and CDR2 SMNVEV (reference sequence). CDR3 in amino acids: CASSLTDRDEQYF. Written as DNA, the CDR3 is TGTGCCAGCAGTTTAACGGACAGGGACGAGCAGTACTTC.

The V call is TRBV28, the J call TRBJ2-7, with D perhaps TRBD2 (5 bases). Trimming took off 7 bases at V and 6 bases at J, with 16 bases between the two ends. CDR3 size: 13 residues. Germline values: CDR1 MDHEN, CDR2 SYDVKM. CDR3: CASILTGVGEQYF. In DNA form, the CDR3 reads TGTGCCAGCATTTTGACCGGGGTCGGCGAGCAGTACTTC.

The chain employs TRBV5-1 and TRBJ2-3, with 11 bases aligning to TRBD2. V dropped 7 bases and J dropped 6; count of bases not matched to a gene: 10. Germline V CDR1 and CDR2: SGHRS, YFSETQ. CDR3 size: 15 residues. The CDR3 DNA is TGCGCCAGCCACCCTTCTAGCGGGAGGACGGATACGCAGTATTTT. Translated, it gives CASHPSSGRTDTQYF.

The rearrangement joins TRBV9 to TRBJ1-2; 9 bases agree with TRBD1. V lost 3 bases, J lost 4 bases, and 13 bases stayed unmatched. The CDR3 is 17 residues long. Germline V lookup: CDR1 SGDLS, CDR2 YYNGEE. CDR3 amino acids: CASSADRGIKPSYGYTF. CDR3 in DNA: TGTGCCAGCAGCGCCGACAGGGGGATAAAACCGTCCTATGGCTACACCTTC.